A selection of T cell receptor beta chains follows, all from one sample in a study of T cell responses to AZD1222 COVID-19 vaccine. Assay: immunoSEQ multiplex PCR; the TCRdb copy retains only in-frame clones and omits some. This table has approximately 200,000 clones, roughly 94% appearing once. The source was peripheral blood, collected 28 days after the second dose of the MenACWY control vaccine. The origin of the receptors is an adult who received the MenACWY meningococcal vaccine as a control. Each CDR3 is given with its conserved first and last residue. Each record gives: CDR3 protein, CDR3 DNA, clone size, D gene, J gene, V gene. The D gene is left open where the match is weak. Clone size is given for some rows only: seen once, a few or many times, or a class if the clone is expanded.

CDR3aa: CASSAAGRSYEQYF; CDR3nt: TGTGCCAGCAGTGCAGCGGGGAGAAGCTACGAGCAGTACTTC; abundance: .; d_gene: TRBD2; j_gene: TRBJ2-7; v_gene: TRBV13
CDR3aa: CASSYGLAGTGELFF; CDR3nt: TGTGCCAGCAGTTACGGACTAGCGGGTACCGGGGAGCTGTTTTTT; abundance: once; d_gene: TRBD2; j_gene: TRBJ2-2; v_gene: TRBV14
CDR3aa: CASSPRGGREGIYGYTF; CDR3nt: TGTGCCAGCAGTCCTCGTGGGGGGCGCGAAGGTATATATGGCTACACCTTC; abundance: once; d_gene: .; j_gene: TRBJ1-2; v_gene: TRBV6-4
CDR3aa: CASSWRETQYF; CDR3nt: TGTGCCAGCAGTTGGAGAGAGACCCAGTACTTC; abundance: .; d_gene: .; j_gene: TRBJ2-5; v_gene: TRBV12-3/TRBV12-4
CDR3aa: CASRVGGPYEQYF; CDR3nt: TGTGCCAGCAGGGTGGGTGGACCCTACGAGCAGTACTTC; abundance: .; d_gene: .; j_gene: TRBJ2-7; v_gene: TRBV2
CDR3aa: CASSFGVGQGYTEAFF; CDR3nt: TGTGCCAGCAGTTTTGGTGTGGGACAGGGTTACACTGAAGCTTTCTTT; abundance: .; d_gene: TRBD1; j_gene: TRBJ1-1; v_gene: TRBV28
CDR3aa: CASSPRTGENTEAFF; CDR3nt: TGTGCCAGCAGCCCTCGGACAGGGGAGAACACTGAAGCTTTCTTT; abundance: .; d_gene: TRBD1; j_gene: TRBJ1-1; v_gene: TRBV7-2
CDR3aa: CASSYGSAATNEKLFF; CDR3nt: TGTGCCAGCAGTTACGGATCGGCAGCAACTAATGAAAAACTGTTTTTT; abundance: .; d_gene: .; j_gene: TRBJ1-4; v_gene: TRBV6-5
CDR3aa: CASSFGTSAEETQYF; CDR3nt: TGTGCCAGCAGCTTCGGGACTAGCGCTGAAGAGACCCAGTACTTC; abundance: .; d_gene: TRBD2; j_gene: TRBJ2-5; v_gene: TRBV7-2
CDR3aa: CASSGREAGFTFF; CDR3nt: TGTGCCAGCTCCGGCCGGGAGGCCGGGTTTACTTTCTTT; abundance: .; d_gene: .; j_gene: TRBJ1-1; v_gene: TRBV18
CDR3aa: CASRPLAGGELFF; CDR3nt: TGTGCCAGCAGGCCTCTAGCGGGAGGGGAGCTGTTTTTT; abundance: .; d_gene: TRBD2; j_gene: TRBJ2-2; v_gene: TRBV6-2/TRBV6-3
CDR3aa: CASRSDPDYEQYF; CDR3nt: TGTGCCAGCAGGTCGGACCCTGACTACGAGCAGTACTTC; abundance: .; d_gene: .; j_gene: TRBJ2-7; v_gene: TRBV27
CDR3aa: CASSLDIETETYF; CDR3nt: TGTGCCAGCAGTTTAGATATTGAGACCGAAACGTACTTC; abundance: .; d_gene: .; j_gene: TRBJ2-7; v_gene: TRBV12-3/TRBV12-4
CDR3aa: CASSLKAYEQYF; CDR3nt: TGTGCCAGCAGCTTAAAGGCCTACGAGCAGTACTTC; abundance: .; d_gene: .; j_gene: TRBJ2-7; v_gene: TRBV7-9
CDR3aa: CAWSLTLRGYTF; CDR3nt: TGTGCCTGGAGTCTTACTCTGAGGGGCTACACCTTC; abundance: few; d_gene: .; j_gene: TRBJ1-2; v_gene: TRBV30
CDR3aa: CASSEKGHASGNTIYF; CDR3nt: TGTGCCAGCAGTGAAAAGGGGCACGCTTCCGGAAACACCATATATTTT; abundance: .; d_gene: .; j_gene: TRBJ1-3; v_gene: TRBV6-1
CDR3aa: CASSTGAGHQPQHF; CDR3nt: TGTGCCAGCAGTACCGGGGCAGGGCATCAGCCCCAGCATTTT; abundance: .; d_gene: .; j_gene: TRBJ1-5; v_gene: TRBV7-9
CDR3aa: CASSYSSPTSGRNAQYF; CDR3nt: TGTGCCAGCAGTTACTCGTCACCGACTAGCGGGAGAAACGCGCAGTACTTC; abundance: .; d_gene: TRBD2; j_gene: TRBJ2-7; v_gene: TRBV6-2/TRBV6-3
CDR3aa: CASSLRGWGGETQYF; CDR3nt: TGTGCCAGCAGTCTGCGGGGGTGGGGAGGGGAGACCCAGTACTTC; abundance: .; d_gene: TRBD2; j_gene: TRBJ2-5; v_gene: TRBV6-5
CDR3aa: CAWSLGLGGNTEAFF; CDR3nt: TGTGCCTGGAGCCTAGGGTTAGGTGGAAACACTGAAGCTTTCTTT; abundance: once; d_gene: .; j_gene: TRBJ1-1; v_gene: TRBV30
CDR3aa: CASSYNSPLHF; CDR3nt: TGTGCCAGCAGTTATAATTCACCCCTCCACTTT; abundance: .; d_gene: .; j_gene: TRBJ1-6; v_gene: TRBV28
CDR3aa: CASTIYTDTQYF; CDR3nt: TGTGCCAGCACCATTTACACAGATACGCAGTATTTT; abundance: .; d_gene: .; j_gene: TRBJ2-3; v_gene: TRBV12-3/TRBV12-4
CDR3aa: CASSVEDGTQGEKLFF; CDR3nt: TGTGCCAGCAGCGTCGAGGACGGGACACAGGGGGAAAAACTGTTTTTT; abundance: .; d_gene: TRBD1; j_gene: TRBJ1-4; v_gene: TRBV9
CDR3aa: CASCGVGSGANVLTF; CDR3nt: TGTGCCAGCTGTGGGGTTGGCTCTGGGGCCAACGTCCTGACTTTC; abundance: .; d_gene: .; j_gene: TRBJ2-6; v_gene: TRBV5-8
CDR3aa: CASSSSGLGTDTQYF; CDR3nt: TGTGCCAGCAGTTCTAGCGGGTTGGGCACAGATACGCAGTATTTT; abundance: .; d_gene: TRBD2; j_gene: TRBJ2-3; v_gene: TRBV6-2/TRBV6-3
CDR3aa: CASSLLKNTAFF; CDR3nt: TGTGCCAGCAGTTTACTTAAGAACACCGCTTTCTTT; abundance: .; d_gene: .; j_gene: TRBJ1-1; v_gene: TRBV28
CDR3aa: CAWSVDYGYTF; CDR3nt: TGTGCCTGGAGTGTTGACTATGGCTACACCTTC; abundance: .; d_gene: .; j_gene: TRBJ1-2; v_gene: TRBV30
CDR3aa: CASSVDQGETNYGYTF; CDR3nt: TGTGCCAGCAGCGTAGACCAGGGCGAAACTAACTATGGCTACACCTTC; abundance: .; d_gene: .; j_gene: TRBJ1-2; v_gene: TRBV9
CDR3aa: CASSLNRNTEAFF; CDR3nt: TGCGCCAGCAGCTTAAACAGGAACACTGAAGCTTTCTTT; abundance: .; d_gene: .; j_gene: TRBJ1-1; v_gene: TRBV5-1
CDR3aa: CASTRDQETQYF; CDR3nt: TGTGCCAGCACGCGGGACCAAGAGACCCAGTACTTC; abundance: once; d_gene: .; j_gene: TRBJ2-5; v_gene: TRBV6-5
CDR3aa: CASSPDRGGANVLTF; CDR3nt: TGTGCCAGCAGCCCTGACAGGGGGGGGGCCAACGTCCTGACTTTC; abundance: .; d_gene: TRBD1; j_gene: TRBJ2-6; v_gene: TRBV7-2
CDR3aa: CASSQVMVDYGYTF; CDR3nt: TGCGCCAGCAGCCAAGTGATGGTCGACTATGGCTACACCTTC; abundance: .; d_gene: .; j_gene: TRBJ1-2; v_gene: TRBV4-1
CDR3aa: CAWSGSLPRDTSFTDTQYF; CDR3nt: TGTGCCTGGAGTGGGTCCCTCCCCCGGGACACCAGCTTCACAGATACGCAGTATTTT; abundance: .; d_gene: .; j_gene: TRBJ2-3; v_gene: TRBV30
CDR3aa: CASSLGGVGQPQHF; CDR3nt: TGCGCCAGCAGCTTGGGGGGAGTAGGACAGCCCCAGCATTTT; abundance: .; d_gene: .; j_gene: TRBJ1-5; v_gene: TRBV5-1
CDR3aa: CASSPRDSNSPLHF; CDR3nt: TGTGCCAGCAGCCCAAGGGACAGTAATTCACCCCTCCACTTT; abundance: .; d_gene: TRBD1; j_gene: TRBJ1-6; v_gene: TRBV7-9
CDR3aa: CASSGPGQGVVDGYEQYF; CDR3nt: TGTGCCAGCAGCGGACCGGGACAGGGGGTCGTAGACGGTTACGAGCAGTACTTC; abundance: .; d_gene: TRBD1; j_gene: TRBJ2-7; v_gene: TRBV5-6
CDR3aa: CASSKPGQGNYGYTF; CDR3nt: TGTGCCAGCTCGAAACCGGGACAGGGAAACTATGGCTACACCTTC; abundance: once; d_gene: TRBD1; j_gene: TRBJ1-2; v_gene: TRBV28
CDR3aa: CASSQDPASGETQYF; CDR3nt: TGTGCCAGCAGCCAAGACCCAGCTAGCGGGGAGACCCAGTACTTC; abundance: .; d_gene: TRBD2; j_gene: TRBJ2-5; v_gene: TRBV4-2
CDR3aa: CAIAGTGVYNEQFF; CDR3nt: TGTGCCATCGCCGGGACAGGGGTTTACAATGAGCAGTTCTTC; abundance: .; d_gene: TRBD1; j_gene: TRBJ2-1; v_gene: TRBV28